The present entry profiles one TCR beta chain with its context. Antigen unknown. The sample originates from a study of shared clonotypes between healthy human individuals. Overall study results and limits: Memory subsets generally showed smaller estimated richness than naive subsets did. Relative to clonotypes present in all four donors, those not shared had lower generation probabilities.

Trimming left V 1 base short and J 11 bases short, with 21 bases between. This CDR3 region has 16 residues. Germline-derived CDR1 and CDR2 are LGHNA and YNFKEQ. Subsets obtained from CD4+ cells comprised CD45RA+ naive and CD45RA-negative memory cells. Repertoires were generated with immunoSEQ multiplex PCR, while TCRdb's copy carries only in-frame clones and drops some. Among more than 550,000 clones listed, just under 75% were seen once. The source material was memory CD4+ T cells sorted from blood. Documented subset: CD45RA-negative fraction. This clonotype originated in a woman under 40 in good health. The chain has TRBV4-2 and TRBJ1-5; D call uncertain. The CDR3 DNA reads as TGTGCCAGCAGCCAAGTTATAGGGAAAAGGCAATCAGCCCAGCATTTT. This encodes CASSQVIGKRQSAQHF.